This T cell receptor (beta chain) was recorded in a study of T cell responses to AZD1222 COVID-19 vaccine. Study outcomes and limitations: Nearly half of spike-specific TCRs reportedly go after variant regions that carry no mutations.

This clone appeared a single time. Antigen: not known. The germline V and J ends were trimmed by 1 base and 0 bases, with 12 bases remaining between them. The CDR3 consists of 17 residues. Germline loops: CDR1 LNHDA, CDR2 SQIVND (reference sequence). The data were produced by immunoSEQ multiplex PCR, yet TCRdb's version contains in-frame clones alone and is incomplete. The table records about 140,000 clones, 88% of them present only once. The clonotype originates from an adult who received the MenACWY meningococcal vaccine as a control. This chain links TRBV19 with TRBJ2-2; no definite D call. Here the sequenced sample was peripheral blood, taken 28 days after the second dose of the MenACWY control vaccine. The CDR3: CASSIGSWDSNTGELFF. CDR3 nucleotides: TGTGCCAGTAGTATAGGGTCTTGGGATTCGAACACCGGGGAGCTGTTTTTT.